This TCR beta chain was captured by sequencing in a study of blood T cells in healthy people across ages. Study-wide findings and caveats: One million T cells yielded diversity estimates that were considered underestimates.

At least 6 micrograms of total RNA were extracted per sample. Germline loops: CDR1 DFQATT, CDR2 SNEGSKA (reference sequence). The CDR3 spans 14 residues. V was shortened by 6 bases and J by 0 bases, with 14 bases between the two germline ends. Combining a sample-barcoded 5' primer with a J-beta primer mix, a second PCR ran for about 7 to 11 cycles. One entry per CDR3 protein results from TCRdb running MiXCR on the 5' RACE reads. The sample has fewer than 900,000 distinct CDR3 sequences, about 34% seen once. This clonotype occurred a few times. Its specificity is not known. The TCR sequence derives from a man between 18 and 35 years old in good health. The specimen sequenced was blood. The gene calls are TRBV20-1 and TRBJ1-1; D call uncertain. The CDR3 DNA follows: TGCAGTGCGCCGGGGAAAGGGATGAACACTGAAGCTTTCTTT. It encodes CSAPGKGMNTEAFF.